These T cell receptor beta chains were read from a single sample in a study of blood T cell repertoires in COVID-19. Some clones are missing from TCRdb's copy, which holds only in-frame ones; the method was immunoSEQ multiplex PCR. The sample contains about 400,000 clones, 86% of which appear only once. Sequencing was done on a sample of peripheral blood. These receptors came from a woman aged 25-40 years with active or convalescent COVID-19. The CDR3 runs from the conserved cysteine through the conserved F or W. A D gene is named only where the DNA matches it firmly. Expanded clones are given a class, and other clones once, few, many or no size at all.

abundance,d_gene,j_gene,v_gene,CDR3nt,CDR3aa
few,-,TRBJ2-1,TRBV5-1,TGCGCCAGCAGCTTGGAAACGCGTAATCGGGAGCAGTTCTTC,CASSLETRNREQFF
once,-,TRBJ1-2,TRBV5-1,TGCGCCAGCAGCACCCACCCCGGTGGGGGGGGCGACGGCGGCTACACCTTC,CASSTHPGGGGDGGYTF
-,TRBD1,TRBJ2-7,TRBV27,TGTGCCAGCCTTGTCTGGGACAGGCGCCCCTACGAGCAGTACTTC,CASLVWDRRPYEQYF
-,-,TRBJ1-1,TRBV6-5,TGTGCCAGCAGCCAAGGACAGTCCACTGAAGCTTTCTTT,CASSQGQSTEAFF
-,TRBD1,TRBJ1-6,TRBV7-9,TGTGCCAGCAGCGGACAGGTCGATTCACCCCTCCACTTT,CASSGQVDSPLHF
-,-,TRBJ2-7,TRBV6-4,TGTGCCAGCACGGGCGGGAAGGCCCTCTACGAGCAGTACTTC,CASTGGKALYEQYF
-,-,TRBJ1-2,TRBV5-6,TGTGCCAGCAGCGCTCGACAGGATATGAGCTACACCTTC,CASSARQDMSYTF
-,-,TRBJ1-1,TRBV2,TGTGCCAGCGAGGAGGAGCCGAACACTGAAGCTTTCTTT,CASEEEPNTEAFF
-,-,TRBJ1-1,TRBV7-2,TGTGCCAGCAGCTTAGCCGGGATAGAAGCTTTCTTT,CASSLAGIEAFF
once,TRBD2,TRBJ2-7,TRBV7-9,TGTGCCAGCAGCTTAGGGTCGGGAGGGCCTTACGAGCAGTACTTC,CASSLGSGGPYEQYF
-,-,TRBJ2-3,TRBV7-2,TGTGCCAGCAGCTTAGGGAGGGGTCCAGATACGCAGTATTTT,CASSLGRGPDTQYF
-,TRBD1,TRBJ1-4,TRBV5-1,TGCGCCAGCAGTCAGACAGGGGACGAAAAACTGTTTTTT,CASSQTGDEKLFF
-,TRBD2,TRBJ2-7,TRBV5-1,TGCGCCAGCAGCGTCCGGGGCGGGAGATCTTCCTACGAGCAGTACTTC,CASSVRGGRSSYEQYF
-,TRBD1,TRBJ2-7,TRBV6-5,TGTGCCAGCAACCCGGACAGGGCCTCCTACGAGCAGTACTTC,CASNPDRASYEQYF
-,-,TRBJ2-7,TRBV4-1,TGCGCCAGCAGCCAAGCTAGCCTAAGCTCCTACGAGCAGTACTTC,CASSQASLSSYEQYF
-,-,TRBJ1-4,TRBV13,TGTGCCAGCAGGACAACAGGACCAACTAATGAAAAACTGTTTTTT,CASRTTGPTNEKLFF
-,-,TRBJ1-2,TRBV6-5,TGTGCCAGCAGACCCACAGGGCTATTAAACTATGGCTACACCTTC,CASRPTGLLNYGYTF
few,-,TRBJ2-7,TRBV10-1,TGCGCCAGCAGCCCAGGGAAGACCTACGAGCAGTACTTC,CASSPGKTYEQYF
-,TRBD2,TRBJ2-3,TRBV18,TGTGCCAGCTCACCACGACTAGCGGAGGGAGATACGCAGTATTTT,CASSPRLAEGDTQYF
-,-,TRBJ2-7,TRBV18,TGTGCCAGCTCACTAGGCGGACAAGCCCTCGAGCAGTACTTC,CASSLGGQALEQYF
-,TRBD1,TRBJ1-2,TRBV29-1,TGCAGCGCCCTCGGGGACAGGGAGGGTGGCTACACCTTC,CSALGDREGGYTF
-,TRBD1,TRBJ1-1,TRBV7-9,TGTGCCAGCAGTCAGACAGGGTCGGTTCGGGGAAACACTGAAGCTTTCTTT,CASSQTGSVRGNTEAFF
-,-,TRBJ1-2,TRBV6-5,TGTGCCAGCAGGCCTCCCGGCCAACGGGGTGGCTACACCTTC,CASRPPGQRGGYTF
-,TRBD2,TRBJ2-5,TRBV19,TGTGCCAGTAGTACGTCGACAGTCTTTCTGCGGGAGTACCAAGAGACCCAGTACTTC,CASSTSTVFLREYQETQYF
-,TRBD2,TRBJ2-7,TRBV5-1,TGCGCCAGCAGCCCGACTAGCGGGGAGGCCTACGAGCAGTACTTC,CASSPTSGEAYEQYF
few,-,TRBJ2-6,TRBV30,TGTGCCTGGAGAAAGGCGGAACGTTACTCTGGGGCCAACGTCCTGACTTTC,CAWRKAERYSGANVLTF
-,-,TRBJ1-1,TRBV7-6,TGTGCCAGCAGCATGGCGGGGGCCTCGTTGGGGGACACTGAAGCTTTCTTT,CASSMAGASLGDTEAFF
-,TRBD2,TRBJ2-2,TRBV7-9,TGTGCCAGCAGGGAAAACGTAGCGGGGGCCAACACCGGGGAGCTGTTTTTT,CASRENVAGANTGELFF
-,TRBD2,TRBJ2-3,TRBV11-2,TGTGCCAGCAGCCAAAGGGTTGGGACTAGCGGGAGTCGAGATACGCAGTATTTT,CASSQRVGTSGSRDTQYF
-,-,TRBJ2-7,TRBV6-5,TGTGCCAGCTCAGCGCCGCTCCACGGCTATCACGAGCAGTACTTC,CASSAPLHGYHEQYF